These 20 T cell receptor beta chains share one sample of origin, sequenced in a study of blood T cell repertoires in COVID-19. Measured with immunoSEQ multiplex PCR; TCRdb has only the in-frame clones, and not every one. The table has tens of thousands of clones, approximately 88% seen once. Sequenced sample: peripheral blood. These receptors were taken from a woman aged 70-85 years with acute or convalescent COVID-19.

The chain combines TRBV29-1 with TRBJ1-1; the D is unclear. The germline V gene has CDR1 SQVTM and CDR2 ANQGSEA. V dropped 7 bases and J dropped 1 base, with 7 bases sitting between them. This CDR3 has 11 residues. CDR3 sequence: CSDGGNTEAFF. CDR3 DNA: TGCAGCGACGGAGGGAACACTGAAGCTTTCTTT.

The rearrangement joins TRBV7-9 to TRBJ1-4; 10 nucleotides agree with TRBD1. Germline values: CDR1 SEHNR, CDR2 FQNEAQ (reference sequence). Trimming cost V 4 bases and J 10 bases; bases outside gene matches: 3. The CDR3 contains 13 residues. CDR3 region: CASSSDRGGKLFF. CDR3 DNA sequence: TGTGCCAGCAGCTCGGACAGGGGGGGAAAACTGTTTTTT.

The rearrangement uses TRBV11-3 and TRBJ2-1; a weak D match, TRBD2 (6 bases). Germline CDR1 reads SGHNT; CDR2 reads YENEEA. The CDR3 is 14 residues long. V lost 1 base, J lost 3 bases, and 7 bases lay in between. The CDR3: CASSLGGLYNEQFF. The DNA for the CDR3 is TGTGCCAGCAGCTTAGGGGGACTCTACAATGAGCAGTTCTTC.

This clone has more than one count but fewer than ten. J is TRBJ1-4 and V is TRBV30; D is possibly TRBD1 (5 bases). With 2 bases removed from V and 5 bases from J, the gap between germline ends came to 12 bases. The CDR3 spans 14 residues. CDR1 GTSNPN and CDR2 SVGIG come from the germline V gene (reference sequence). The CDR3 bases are TGTGCCTGGAGTAGGCAGGGAAGAAATGAAAAACTGTTTTTT. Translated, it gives CAWSRQGRNEKLFF.

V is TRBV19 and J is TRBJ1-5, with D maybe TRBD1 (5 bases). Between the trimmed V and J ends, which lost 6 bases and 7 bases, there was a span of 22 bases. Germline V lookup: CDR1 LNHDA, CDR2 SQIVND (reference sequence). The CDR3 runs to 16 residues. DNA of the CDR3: TGTGCCAGTAGGCTTGGCGGGACTCCGGCCGGGCAGCCCCAGCATTTT. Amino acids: CASRLGGTPAGQPQHF.

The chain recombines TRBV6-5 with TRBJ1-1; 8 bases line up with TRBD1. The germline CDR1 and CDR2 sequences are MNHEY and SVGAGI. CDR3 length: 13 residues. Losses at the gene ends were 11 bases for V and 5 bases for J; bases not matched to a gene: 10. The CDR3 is CACRDRMGTEAFF. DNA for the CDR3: TGTGCCTGCCGGGACAGGATGGGAACTGAAGCTTTCTTT.

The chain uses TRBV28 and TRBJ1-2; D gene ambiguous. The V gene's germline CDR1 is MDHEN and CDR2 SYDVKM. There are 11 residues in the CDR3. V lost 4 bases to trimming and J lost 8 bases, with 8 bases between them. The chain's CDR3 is CASSSTNGYTF. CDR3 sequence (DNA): TGTGCCAGCAGTTCGACAAACGGCTACACCTTC.

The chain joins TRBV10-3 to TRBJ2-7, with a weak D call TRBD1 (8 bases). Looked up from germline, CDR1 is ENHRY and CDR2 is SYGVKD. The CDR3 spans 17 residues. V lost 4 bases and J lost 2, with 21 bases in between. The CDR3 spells CAISGGGQGQAAYEQYF. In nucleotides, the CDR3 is TGTGCCATCAGTGGGGGGGGGCAGGGACAGGCGGCCTACGAGCAGTACTTC.

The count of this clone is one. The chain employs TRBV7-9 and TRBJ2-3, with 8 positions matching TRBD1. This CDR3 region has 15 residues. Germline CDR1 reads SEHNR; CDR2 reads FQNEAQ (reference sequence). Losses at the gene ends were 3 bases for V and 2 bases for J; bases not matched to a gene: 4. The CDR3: CASSFGTGDTDTQYF. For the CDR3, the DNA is TGTGCCAGCAGCTTCGGGACAGGCGACACAGATACGCAGTATTTT.

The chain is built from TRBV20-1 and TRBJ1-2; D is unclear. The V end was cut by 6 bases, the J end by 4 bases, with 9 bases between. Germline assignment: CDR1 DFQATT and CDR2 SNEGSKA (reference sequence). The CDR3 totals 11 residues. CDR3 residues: CSAPVVYGYTF. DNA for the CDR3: TGCAGTGCCCCTGTAGTCTATGGCTACACCTTC.

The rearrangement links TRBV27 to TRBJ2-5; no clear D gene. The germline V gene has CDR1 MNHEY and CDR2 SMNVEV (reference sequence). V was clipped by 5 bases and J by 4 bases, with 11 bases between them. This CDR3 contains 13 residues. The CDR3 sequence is CASSRIGGETQYF. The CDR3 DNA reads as TGTGCCAGCAGTCGGATCGGCGGAGAGACCCAGTACTTC.

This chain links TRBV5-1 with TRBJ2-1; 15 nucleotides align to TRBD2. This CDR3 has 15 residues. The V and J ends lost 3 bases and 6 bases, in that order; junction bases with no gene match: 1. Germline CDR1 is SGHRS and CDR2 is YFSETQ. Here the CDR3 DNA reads TGCGCCAGCAGCTCGGGACTAGCGGGGGGCAATGAGCAGTTCTTC. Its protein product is CASSSGLAGGNEQFF.

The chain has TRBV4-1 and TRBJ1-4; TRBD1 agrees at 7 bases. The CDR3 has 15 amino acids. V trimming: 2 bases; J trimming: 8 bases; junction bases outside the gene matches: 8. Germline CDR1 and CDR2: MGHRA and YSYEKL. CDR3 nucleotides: TGCGCCAGCAGCCAACCCCGGGACAGTAAGGAAAAACTGTTTTTT. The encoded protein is CASSQPRDSKEKLFF.

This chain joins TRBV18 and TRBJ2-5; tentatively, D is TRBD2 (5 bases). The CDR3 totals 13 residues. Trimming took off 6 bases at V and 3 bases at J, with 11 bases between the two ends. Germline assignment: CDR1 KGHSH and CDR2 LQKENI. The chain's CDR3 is CASSLGLEETQYF. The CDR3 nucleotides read TGTGCCAGCTCTCTAGGACTGGAAGAGACCCAGTACTTC.

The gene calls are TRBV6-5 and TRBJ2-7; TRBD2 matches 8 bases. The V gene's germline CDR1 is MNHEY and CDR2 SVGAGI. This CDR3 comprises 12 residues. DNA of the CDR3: TGTGCCAGCACGAACCTCGGGACTAGACTTACAGTC. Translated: CASTNLGTRLTV.

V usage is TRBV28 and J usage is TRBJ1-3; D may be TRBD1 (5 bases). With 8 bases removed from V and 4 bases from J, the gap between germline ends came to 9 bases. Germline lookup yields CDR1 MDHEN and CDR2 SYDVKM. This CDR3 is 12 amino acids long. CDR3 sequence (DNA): TGTGCCAGCGCTCCAGGGGGAAACACCATATATTTT. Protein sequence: CASAPGGNTIYF. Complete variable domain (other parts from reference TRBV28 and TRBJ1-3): DVKVTQSSRYLVKRTGEKVFLECVQDMDHENMFWYRQDPGLGLRLIYFSYDVKMKEKGDIPEGYSVSREKKERFSLILESASTNQTSMYLCASAPGGNTIYFGEGSWLTVV.

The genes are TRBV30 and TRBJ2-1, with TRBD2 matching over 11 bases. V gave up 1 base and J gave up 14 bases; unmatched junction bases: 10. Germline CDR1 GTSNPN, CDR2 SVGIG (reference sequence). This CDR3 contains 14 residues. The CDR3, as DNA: TGTGCCTGGAGTGGAGGTAGCGGGAGGGCCCGTAAGTTCTTC. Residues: CAWSGGSGRARKFF.

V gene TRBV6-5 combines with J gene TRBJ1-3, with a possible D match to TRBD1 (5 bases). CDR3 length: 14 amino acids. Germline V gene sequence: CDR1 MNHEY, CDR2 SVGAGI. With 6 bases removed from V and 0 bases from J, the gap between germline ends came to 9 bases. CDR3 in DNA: TGTGCCAGCAGACAGGACCACTCTGGAAACACCATATATTTT. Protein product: CASRQDHSGNTIYF.

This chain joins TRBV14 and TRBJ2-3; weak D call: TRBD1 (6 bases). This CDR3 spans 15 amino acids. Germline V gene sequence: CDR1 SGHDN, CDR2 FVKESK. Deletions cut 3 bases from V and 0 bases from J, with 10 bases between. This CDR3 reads CASSQRQGSTDTQYF. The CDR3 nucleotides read TGTGCCAGCAGCCAGAGGCAGGGGAGCACAGATACGCAGTATTTT.

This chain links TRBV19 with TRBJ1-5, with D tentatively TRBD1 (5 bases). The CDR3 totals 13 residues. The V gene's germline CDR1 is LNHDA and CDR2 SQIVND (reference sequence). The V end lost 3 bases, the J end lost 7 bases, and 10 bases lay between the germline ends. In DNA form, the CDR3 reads TGTGCCAGTAGTATTTGGGGGGGGCAGCCCCAGCATTTT. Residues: CASSIWGGQPQHF.